A single sample is the source of the 11 T cell receptor beta chains below, sequenced in a study of early T cells in non-severe SARS-CoV-2 infection. TCRdb fed the 5' RACE reads into MiXCR, producing one record per CDR3 protein. The sample has tens of thousands of distinct CDR3 sequences, less than 8.5% seen once. What was sequenced was whole blood. The receptor source for this set is an adult who was a healthcare worker with PCR-confirmed SARS-CoV-2 infection or an uninfected control (not recorded which).

This clonotype came up many times. The V and J genes are TRBV11-2 and TRBJ2-5; maybe TRBD1 (6 bases). CDR1 and CDR2 (germline): SGHAT, FQNNGV. This CDR3 has 16 residues. V was shortened by 7 bases and J by 2 bases, with 20 bases between the two germline ends. CDR3 nucleotides: TGTGCCAGCACCTCTTCCGTGGGAAGGGGGCAAGAGACCCAGTACTTC. Its protein product is CASTSSVGRGQETQYF.

This clonotype was picked up many times. This chain uses TRBV7-9 with TRBJ2-2, with 8 bases identical to TRBD1. Germline V gene sequence: CDR1 SEHNR, CDR2 FQNEAQ (reference sequence). This CDR3 contains 19 residues. V was pared by 5 bases and J by 6 bases, with 20 bases of the junction left unmatched. DNA of the CDR3: TGTGCCAGCAGCCAAAAGATAAACAGGGGGACACAACAAGCCGGGGAGCTGTTTTTT. Translating it yields CASSQKINRGTQQAGELFF.

The chain combines TRBV7-3 with TRBJ2-2, with D unclear. Trimming stripped 5 bases from V and 0 bases from J, with 7 bases between. The CDR3 has 14 amino acids. CDR1 and CDR2 from the germline V gene are SGHTA and FQGTGA. The CDR3 loop is CASSPRPNTGELFF. The CDR3 bases are TGTGCCAGCAGCCCTAGACCGAACACCGGGGAGCTGTTTTTT.

This clonotype was picked up a small number of times. This chain links TRBV20-1 with TRBJ2-5; 8 nucleotides line up with TRBD1. Trimming took 3 bases from V and 4 from J; bases not matched to a gene: 4. This CDR3 contains 13 residues. The V gene's germline CDR1 is DFQATT and CDR2 SNEGSKA (reference sequence). The CDR3 DNA is TGCAGTGCTAGCTCAGGGGGCTTAGAGACCCAGTACTTC. Translation gives CSASSGGLETQYF.

This clonotype was found a few times. This chain joins TRBV12-3 or TRBV12-4 and TRBJ2-7, with 9 bases that match TRBD2. The CDR3 runs 15 residues. V was clipped by 2 bases and J by 4 bases; unmatched bases: 6. CDR3 amino acids: CASSLRGGRVYEQYF. CDR3 in DNA: TGTGCCAGCAGTTTACGAGGCGGGAGGGTTTACGAGCAGTACTTC.

In its sample, this clonotype was seen a few times. The chain combines TRBV4-1 with TRBJ2-1; 10 bases map to TRBD2. The CDR3 covers 15 residues. After removal of 1 base from V and 8 bases from J, the junction contained 5 bases not matched to a gene. Germline-derived CDR1 and CDR2 are MGHRA and YSYEKL. CDR3 protein: CASSQVAGGSDEQFF. In DNA form, the CDR3 reads TGCGCCAGCAGCCAAGTAGCGGGAGGCTCGGATGAGCAGTTCTTC.

V and J are TRBV2 and TRBJ2-1, with D uncertain. Trimming took off 0 bases at V and 4 bases at J, with 22 bases between the two ends. In germline, CDR1 is SNHLY, CDR2 FYNNEI. The CDR3 runs to 19 residues. The CDR3, as DNA: TGTGCCAGCAGTGAAGCGGGCCCCCTCAAGGACGGACGGTACAATGAGCAGTTCTTC. This encodes CASSEAGPLKDGRYNEQFF. Filled out from reference TRBV2 and TRBJ2-1, the complete variable domain reads EPEVTQTPSHQVTQMGQEVILRCVPISNHLYFYWYRQILGQKVEFLVSFYNNEISEKSEIFDDQFSVERPDGSNFTLKIRSTKLEDSAMYFCASSEAGPLKDGRYNEQFFGPGTRLTVL.

This clonotype has only a few counts. This rearrangement joins TRBV7-9 to TRBJ2-2; 9 positions agree with TRBD1. This CDR3 comprises 15 residues. Germline V lookup: CDR1 SEHNR, CDR2 FQNEAQ (reference sequence). The trim removed 5 bases at V and 5 bases at J, leaving 6 bases unmatched. CDR3 in DNA: TGTGCCAGCAGCACCGGACAGGGGCGGACCGGGGAGCTGTTTTTT. Its translation: CASSTGQGRTGELFF.

The chain uses TRBV3-1 and TRBJ2-1; no definite D call. There are 13 residues in the CDR3. Trimming took 0 bases from V and 7 from J, leaving 7 bases between them. Germline V gives CDR1 LGHDT, CDR2 YNNKEL (reference sequence). The CDR3 region has the DNA TGTGCCAGCAGCCAAGATAGAGGAAATGAGCAGTTCTTC. It encodes CASSQDRGNEQFF.

There are many counts of this clonotype. The chain is built from TRBV28 and TRBJ2-7; 10 nucleotides align to TRBD2. CDR1 and CDR2 (germline): MDHEN, SYDVKM. J gave up 2 bases and V 6 bases, and 4 bases lay outside the gene matches. The CDR3 runs to 14 residues. CDR3 protein: CASRASGSPYEQYF. The CDR3 DNA reads as TGTGCCAGCAGGGCTAGCGGGAGTCCCTACGAGCAGTACTTC.

Written as DNA, the CDR3 is TGTGCCAGCAGCCCGTTTTGGGAGGCCCGGGCTCACGAGCAGTACTTC. Translating it yields CASSPFWEARAHEQYF. The chain couples TRBV4-2 to TRBJ2-7, with D possibly matching TRBD2 (6 bases). CDR3 length: 16 residues. Trimming cost V 4 bases and J 5 bases, with 21 bases left between them. CDR1 LGHNA and CDR2 YNFKEQ come from the germline V gene.